The present T cell receptor beta chain was sequenced within a study of response to subunit inactivated influenza vaccine. Each CDR3 protein gets one entry after TCRdb re-called the RT-PCR reads with MiXCR. This sample has just under 550,000 distinct CDR3 sequences, with approximately 24% found just once. These same data were also listed under a study on T cells expressing NK-cell markers. That source adds: The cDNA for TCR beta came from 5'RACE template switching with UMIs. Dominant NKG2C+ clonotypes were found to form roughly 1.0-7.0% of CD8+ T cells in over five donors.

The receptor's source is a man aged 50-59 years who received an inactivated influenza vaccine. This specimen was CD4+ T cells sorted from PBMCs, taken approximately 12 days after vaccination.

The CDR3 reads CSALRTGNSPLHF. The CDR3 nucleotides read TGCAGTGCCCTCCGGACGGGTAATTCACCCCTCCACTTT. The V call is TRBV20-1, the J call TRBJ1-6, with D hard to call. The ends were cut back, 6 bases at V and 6 bases at J, with 12 bases in the middle. Germline CDR1 reads DFQATT; CDR2 reads SNEGSKA (reference sequence). The length of the CDR3 is 13 residues.